The text below deals with one T cell receptor beta chain. What it binds is unknown. This sample is part of a study of cytomegalovirus exposure and HLA in healthy donors. V was pared by 5 bases and J by 4 bases, with 4 bases of the junction left unmatched. The CDR3 loop spans 14 amino acids. CDR1 and CDR2 from the germline V gene are MNHEY and SVGAGI. Measured with immunoSEQ multiplex PCR; TCRdb has only the in-frame clones, and not every one. The sample has approximately 220,000 clones; roughly 88% are singletons. The study's findings and limits: Generally TCR sequences proved uncommon, though certain public TCRs appeared in numerous donors.

This rearrangement joins TRBV6-5 to TRBJ1-1; TRBD1 agrees at 10 bases. The TCR comes from a woman in her 30s in good health and CMV-seropositive. The specimen sequenced was PBMCs. The CDR3: CASSLGQGGTEAFF. The CDR3 DNA follows: TGTGCCAGCAGTCTTGGACAGGGGGGCACTGAAGCTTTCTTT.